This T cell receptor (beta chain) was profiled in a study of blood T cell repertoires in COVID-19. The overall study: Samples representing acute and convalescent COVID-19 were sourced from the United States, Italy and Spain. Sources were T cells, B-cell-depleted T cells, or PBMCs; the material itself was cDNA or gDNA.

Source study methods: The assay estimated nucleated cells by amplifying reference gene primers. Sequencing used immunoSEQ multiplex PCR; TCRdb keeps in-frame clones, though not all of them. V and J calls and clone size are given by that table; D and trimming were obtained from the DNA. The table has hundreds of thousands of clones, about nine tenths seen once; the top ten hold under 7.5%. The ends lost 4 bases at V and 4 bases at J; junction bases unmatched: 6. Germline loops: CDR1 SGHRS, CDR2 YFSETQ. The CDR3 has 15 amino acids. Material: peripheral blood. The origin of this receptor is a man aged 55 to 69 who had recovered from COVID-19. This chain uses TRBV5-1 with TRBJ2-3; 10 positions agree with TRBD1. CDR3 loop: CASSPGDRGSDTQYF. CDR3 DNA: TGCGCCAGCAGCCCTGGGGACAGGGGATCAGATACGCAGTATTTT.